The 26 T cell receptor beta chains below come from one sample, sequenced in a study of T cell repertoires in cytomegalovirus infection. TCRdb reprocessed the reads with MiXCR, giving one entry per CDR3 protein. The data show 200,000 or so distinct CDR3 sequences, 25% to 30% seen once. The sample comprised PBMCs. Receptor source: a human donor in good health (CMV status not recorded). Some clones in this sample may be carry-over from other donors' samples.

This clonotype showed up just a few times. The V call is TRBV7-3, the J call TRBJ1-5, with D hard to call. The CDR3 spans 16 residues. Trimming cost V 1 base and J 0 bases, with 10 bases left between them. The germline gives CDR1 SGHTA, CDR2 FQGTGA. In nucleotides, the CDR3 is TGTGCCAGCAGCTTAAATCCGCTAGCTAGCAATCAGCCCCAGCATTTT. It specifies CASSLNPLASNQPQHF.

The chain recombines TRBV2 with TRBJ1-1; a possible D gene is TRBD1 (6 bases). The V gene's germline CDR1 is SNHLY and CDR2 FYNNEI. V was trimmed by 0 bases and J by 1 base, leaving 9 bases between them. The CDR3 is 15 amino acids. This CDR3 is CASSEALGGNTEAFF. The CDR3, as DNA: TGTGCCAGCAGTGAAGCGCTAGGGGGGAACACTGAAGCTTTCTTT.

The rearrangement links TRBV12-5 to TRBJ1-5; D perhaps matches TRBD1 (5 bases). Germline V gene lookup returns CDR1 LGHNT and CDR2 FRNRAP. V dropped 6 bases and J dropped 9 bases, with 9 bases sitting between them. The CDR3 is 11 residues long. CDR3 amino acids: CASGGLSPQHF. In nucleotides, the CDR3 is TGTGCTAGTGGGGGACTGTCGCCCCAGCATTTT.

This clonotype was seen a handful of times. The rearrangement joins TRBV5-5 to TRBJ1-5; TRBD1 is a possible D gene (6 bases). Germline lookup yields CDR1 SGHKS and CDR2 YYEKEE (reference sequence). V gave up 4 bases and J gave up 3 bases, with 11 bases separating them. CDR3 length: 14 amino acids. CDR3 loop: CASSPRDINQPQHF. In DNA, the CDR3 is TGTGCCAGCAGCCCCCGGGACATCAATCAGCCCCAGCATTTT.

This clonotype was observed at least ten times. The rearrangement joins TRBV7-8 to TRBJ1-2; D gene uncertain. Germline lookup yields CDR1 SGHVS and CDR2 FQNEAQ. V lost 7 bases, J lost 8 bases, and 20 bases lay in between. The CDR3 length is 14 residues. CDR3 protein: CASTQSRSPTGYTF. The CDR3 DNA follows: TGTGCCAGCACCCAAAGTCGGTCGCCCACCGGCTACACCTTC. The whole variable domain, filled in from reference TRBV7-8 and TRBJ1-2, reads GAGVSQSPRYKVAKRGQDVALRCDPISGHVSLFWYQQALGQGPEFLTYFQNEAQLDKSGLPSDRFFAERPEGSVSTLKIQRTQQEDSAVYLCASTQSRSPTGYTFGSGTRLTVV.

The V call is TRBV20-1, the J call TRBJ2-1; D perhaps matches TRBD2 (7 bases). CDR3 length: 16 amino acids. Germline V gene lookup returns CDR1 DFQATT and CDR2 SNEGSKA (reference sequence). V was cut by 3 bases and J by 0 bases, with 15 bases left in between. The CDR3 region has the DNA TGCAGTGCTAGGGATGGGGGGGGCAACTCCTACAATGAGCAGTTCTTC. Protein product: CSARDGGGNSYNEQFF.

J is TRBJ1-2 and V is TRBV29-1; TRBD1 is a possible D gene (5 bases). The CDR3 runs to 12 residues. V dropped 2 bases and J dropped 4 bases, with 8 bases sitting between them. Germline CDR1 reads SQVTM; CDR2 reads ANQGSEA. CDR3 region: CSVESRAYGYTF. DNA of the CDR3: TGCAGCGTTGAATCCAGGGCCTATGGCTACACCTTC.

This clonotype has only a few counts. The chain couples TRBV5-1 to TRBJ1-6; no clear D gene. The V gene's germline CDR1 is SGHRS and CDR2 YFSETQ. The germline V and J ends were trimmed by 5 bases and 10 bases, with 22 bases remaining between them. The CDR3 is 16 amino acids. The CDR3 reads CASSPPSGPADSPLHF. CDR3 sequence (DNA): TGCGCCAGCAGTCCACCATCCGGGCCCGCGGACTCACCCCTCCACTTT.

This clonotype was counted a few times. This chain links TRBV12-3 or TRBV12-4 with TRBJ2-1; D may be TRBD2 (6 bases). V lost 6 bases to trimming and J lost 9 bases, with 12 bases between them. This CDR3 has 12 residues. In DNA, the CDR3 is TGTGCCAGCAGGGCCTACGGGGGTGAGCAGTTCTTC. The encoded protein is CASRAYGGEQFF.

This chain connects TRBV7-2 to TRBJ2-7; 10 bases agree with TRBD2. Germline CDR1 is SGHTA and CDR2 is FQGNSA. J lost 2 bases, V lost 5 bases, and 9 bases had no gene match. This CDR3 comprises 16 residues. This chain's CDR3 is CASSPRRTSGTYEQYF. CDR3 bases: TGTGCCAGCAGCCCCCGTCGGACTAGCGGCACCTACGAGCAGTACTTC.

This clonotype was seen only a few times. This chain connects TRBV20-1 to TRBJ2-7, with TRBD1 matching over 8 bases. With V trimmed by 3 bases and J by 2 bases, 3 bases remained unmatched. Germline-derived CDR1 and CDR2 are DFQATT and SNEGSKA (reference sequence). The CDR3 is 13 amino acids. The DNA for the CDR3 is TGCAGTGCTAGGACAGGGGATACCTACGAGCAGTACTTC. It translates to CSARTGDTYEQYF.

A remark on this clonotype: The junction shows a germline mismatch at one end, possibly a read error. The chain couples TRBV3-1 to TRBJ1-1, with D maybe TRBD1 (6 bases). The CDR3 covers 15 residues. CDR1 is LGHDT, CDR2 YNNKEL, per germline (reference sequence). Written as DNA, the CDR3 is TGTGCCAGCAACCAAGACCCGGGGGGGCTGGGTGAAGCTTTCTTT. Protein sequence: CASNQDPGGLGEAFF.

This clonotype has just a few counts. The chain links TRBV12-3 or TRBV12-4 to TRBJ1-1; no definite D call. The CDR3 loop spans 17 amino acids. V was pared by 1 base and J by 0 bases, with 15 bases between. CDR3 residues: CASSLGHSGVMNTEAFF. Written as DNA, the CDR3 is TGTGCCAGCAGTTTAGGGCACAGCGGGGTCATGAACACTGAAGCTTTCTTT.

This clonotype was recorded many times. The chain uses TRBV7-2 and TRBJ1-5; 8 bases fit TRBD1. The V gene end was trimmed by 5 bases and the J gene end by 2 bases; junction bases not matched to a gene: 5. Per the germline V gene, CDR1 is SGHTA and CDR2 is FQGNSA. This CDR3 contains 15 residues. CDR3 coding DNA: TGTGCCAGCAGCCCCGGGACAGGAGGCAATCAGCCCCAGCATTTT. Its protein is CASSPGTGGNQPQHF.

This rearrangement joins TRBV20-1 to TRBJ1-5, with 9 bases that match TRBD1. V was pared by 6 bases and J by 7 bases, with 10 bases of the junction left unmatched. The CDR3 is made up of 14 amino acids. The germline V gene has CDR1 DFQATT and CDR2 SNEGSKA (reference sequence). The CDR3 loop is CSARDRAPAQPQHF. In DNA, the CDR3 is TGCAGTGCCCGGGACAGGGCCCCGGCGCAGCCCCAGCATTTT.

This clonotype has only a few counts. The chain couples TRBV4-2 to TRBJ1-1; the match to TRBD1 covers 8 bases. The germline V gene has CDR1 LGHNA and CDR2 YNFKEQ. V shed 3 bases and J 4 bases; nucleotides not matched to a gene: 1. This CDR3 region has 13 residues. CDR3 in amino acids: CASSQQGATEAFF. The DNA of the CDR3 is TGTGCCAGCAGCCAGCAGGGGGCCACTGAAGCTTTCTTT.

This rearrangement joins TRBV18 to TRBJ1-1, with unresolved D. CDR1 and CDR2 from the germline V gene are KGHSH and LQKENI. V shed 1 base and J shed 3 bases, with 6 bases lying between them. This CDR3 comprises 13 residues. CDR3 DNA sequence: TGTGCCAGCTCACCACGGAGGGACACTGAAGCTTTCTTT. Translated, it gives CASSPRRDTEAFF.

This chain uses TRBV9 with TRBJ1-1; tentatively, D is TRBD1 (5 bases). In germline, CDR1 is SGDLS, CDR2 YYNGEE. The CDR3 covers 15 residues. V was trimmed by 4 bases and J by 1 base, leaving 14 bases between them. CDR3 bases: TGTGCCAGCAGCACCGATACAGGACAGAACACTGAAGCTTTCTTT. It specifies CASSTDTGQNTEAFF.

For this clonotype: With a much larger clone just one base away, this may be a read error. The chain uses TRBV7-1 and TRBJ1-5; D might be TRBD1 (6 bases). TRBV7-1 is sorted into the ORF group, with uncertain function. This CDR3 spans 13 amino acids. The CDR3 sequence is CASSSGGNRPQHF. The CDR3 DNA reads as TGTGCCAGCAGCTCCGGGGGCAATCGGCCCCAGCATTTT.

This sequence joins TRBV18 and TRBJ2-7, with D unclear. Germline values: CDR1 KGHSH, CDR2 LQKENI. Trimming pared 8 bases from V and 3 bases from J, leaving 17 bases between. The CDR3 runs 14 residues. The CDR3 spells CASLLTPGSYEQYF. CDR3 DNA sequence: TGTGCCAGCCTCCTTACGCCGGGCAGCTACGAGCAGTACTTC.

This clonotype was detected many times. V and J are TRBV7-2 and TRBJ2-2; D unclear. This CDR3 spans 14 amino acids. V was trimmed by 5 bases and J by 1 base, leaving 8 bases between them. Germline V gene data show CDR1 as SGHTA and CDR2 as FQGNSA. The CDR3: CASSNPGNTGELFF. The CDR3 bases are TGTGCCAGCAGCAACCCAGGGAACACCGGGGAGCTGTTTTTT. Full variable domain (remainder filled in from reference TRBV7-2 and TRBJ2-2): GAGVSQSPSNKVTEKGKDVELRCDPISGHTALYWYRQSLGQGLEFLIYFQGNSAPDKSGLPSDRFSAERTGGSVSTLTIQRTQQEDSAVYLCASSNPGNTGELFFGEGSRLTVL.

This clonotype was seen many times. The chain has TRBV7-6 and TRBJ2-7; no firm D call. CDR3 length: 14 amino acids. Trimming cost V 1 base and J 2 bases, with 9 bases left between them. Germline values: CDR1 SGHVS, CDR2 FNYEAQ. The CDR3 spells CASSLGPSAYEQYF. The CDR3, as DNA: TGTGCCAGCAGCTTAGGCCCTTCTGCCTACGAGCAGTACTTC. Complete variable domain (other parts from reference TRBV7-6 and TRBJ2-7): GAGVSQSPRYKVTKRGQDVALRCDPISGHVSLYWYRQALGQGPEFLTYFNYEAQQDKSGLPNDRFSAERPEGSISTLTIQRTEQRDSAMYRCASSLGPSAYEQYFGPGTRLTVT.

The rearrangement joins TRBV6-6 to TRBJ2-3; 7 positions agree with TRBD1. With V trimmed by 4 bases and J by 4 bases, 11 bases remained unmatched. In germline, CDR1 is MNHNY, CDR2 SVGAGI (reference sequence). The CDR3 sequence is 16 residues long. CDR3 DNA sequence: TGTGCCAGCAGTTTTTCCCAAGACAGGGATGCAGATACGCAGTATTTT. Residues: CASSFSQDRDADTQYF.

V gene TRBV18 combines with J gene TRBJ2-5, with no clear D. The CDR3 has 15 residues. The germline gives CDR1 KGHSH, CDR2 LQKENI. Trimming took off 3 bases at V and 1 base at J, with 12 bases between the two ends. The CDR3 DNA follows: TGTGCCAGCTCACCTTCCATCACCGGCCAAGAGACCCAGTACTTC. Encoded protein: CASSPSITGQETQYF.

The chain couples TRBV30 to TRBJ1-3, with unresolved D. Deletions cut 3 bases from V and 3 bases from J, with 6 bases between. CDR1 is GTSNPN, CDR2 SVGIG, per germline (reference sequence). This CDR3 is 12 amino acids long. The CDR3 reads CAWRAFGNTIYF. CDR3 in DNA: TGTGCCTGGAGGGCTTTTGGAAACACCATATATTTT.

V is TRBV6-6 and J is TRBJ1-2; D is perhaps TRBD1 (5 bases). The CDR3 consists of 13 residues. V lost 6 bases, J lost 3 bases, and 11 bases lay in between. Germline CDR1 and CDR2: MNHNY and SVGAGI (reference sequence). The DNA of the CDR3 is TGTGCCAGCAGCCGAGAGACAGACTATGGCTACACCTTC. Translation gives CASSRETDYGYTF.